This record concerns one TCR beta chain sequence. The data belong to a study of blood T cell repertoires in COVID-19. As for the study in general: The United States, Italy and Spain were the sources of the acute and convalescent COVID-19 samples. Sources were T cells, B-cell-depleted T cells, or PBMCs; the material itself was cDNA or gDNA.

The method was immunoSEQ multiplex PCR; TCRdb's version includes in-frame clones alone and lacks a portion of them. The sample holds 450,000 or so clones, 75% to 90% seen once. The sequence was collected from a man aged 18 to 30 with COVID-19, enrolled during active disease. The sequencing sample was made of peripheral blood.

CDR3 bases: TGTGCTAGTGGTTCCGGAAGAGCGGCTTACCAAGAGACCCAGTACTTC. This codes for CASGSGRAAYQETQYF. The chain joins TRBV12-5 to TRBJ2-5; TRBD2 might be the D (5 bases). Per germline, CDR1 LGHNT and CDR2 FRNRAP. This CDR3 contains 16 residues. V gave up 4 bases and J gave up 0 bases, with 15 bases separating them.